Presented here are 17 T cell receptor beta chains from one specimen sequenced in a study of regulatory T cells in long-lasting Graves disease (dated by TCRdb to the early 2020s). This sample's time point label indicates: newly diagnosed GD, antithyroid drugs for less than 3 months. For both TCR sequencing and RNA sequencing, RNA was extracted from PBMCs in TRIzol. The library was built by means of multiplex PCR. Sequencing used an Illumina HiSeq 4000. TCR beta libraries were built with iRepertoire HTBI primers and Arm-PCR amplification of CDR3 regions. TCRdb's own reprocessing of the public reads used fastp at Q25 and MiXCR and kept productive beta chains. Here each entry gathers all rows of one CDR3 protein and keeps the most common genes and DNA. This sample gives around 420,000 distinct CDR3 sequences in total; over 12% of them show up just once. Jointly, the top ten make up approximately 7.8% of the sample.

These data are also associated with another study on T cells in Graves' hyperthyroidism and ophthalmopathy.

The sequencing used peripheral blood mononuclear cells (PBMCs), collected at new diagnosis, from a patient treated with antithyroid drugs. The receptors come from a woman aged 40 to 50 with Graves disease. Donor details come from another sample of the same person, matched by shared clones.

Ten or more counts support this clonotype. V usage is TRBV6-1 and J usage is TRBJ1-2; a possible D gene is TRBD1 (5 bases). The V end lost 3 bases, the J end lost 6 bases, and 23 bases lay between the germline ends. The CDR3 has 17 residues. CDR1 and CDR2 (germline): MNHNS, SASEGT. Here the CDR3 reads CASSEKGGGTGRDGYTF. In DNA, the CDR3 is TGTGCCAGCAGTGAGAAGGGAGGAGGGACGGGGCGCGATGGCTACACCTTC.

This clonotype was detected ten times or more. The rearrangement joins TRBV6-2 or TRBV6-3 to TRBJ2-5; tentative D call: TRBD1 (5 bases). The CDR3 consists of 14 residues. Per the germline V gene, CDR1 is MNHEY and CDR2 is SVGEGT. Trimming stripped 8 bases from V and 5 bases from J, with 18 bases between. This chain's CDR3 is CASSVFGAGETQYF. Here the CDR3 DNA reads TGTGCCAGCTCCGTCTTTGGGGCTGGGGAGACCCAGTACTTC.

This clonotype appeared many times. The rearrangement joins TRBV29-1 to TRBJ2-1; perhaps D is TRBD1 or TRBD2 (5 bases each). The CDR3 contains 14 residues. CDR1 is SQVTM, CDR2 ANQGSEA, per germline. V was shortened by 4 bases and J by 4 bases, with 14 bases between the two germline ends. The CDR3 loop reads CSVGTEGFYNEQFF. The DNA of the CDR3 is TGCAGCGTTGGGACTGAGGGGTTTTACAATGAGCAGTTCTTC.

This clonotype was recorded at least ten times. The chain combines TRBV29-1 with TRBJ2-1; D gene uncertain. The CDR3 consists of 11 residues. Germline loops: CDR1 SQVTM, CDR2 ANQGSEA. The CDR3 region is CSARTLNEQFF. The CDR3 nucleotides are TGCAGTGCTAGGACCCTCAATGAGCAGTTCTTC.

This clonotype was recorded many times. The genes are TRBV12-3 or TRBV12-4 and TRBJ1-6; 7 nucleotides match TRBD1. V lost 7 bases and J lost 3; bases outside the gene matches: 6. The CDR3 contains 15 residues. The CDR3 loop is CASNTGEHYNSPLHF. The CDR3 nucleotides read TGTGCCAGCAACACAGGGGAACACTATAATTCACCCCTCCACTTT.

In its sample, this clonotype was seen many times. CDR3 bases: TGCAGTGCTTCAAGGACTAGCGGGGTAAATGAGCAGTTCTTC. Translating gives CSASRTSGVNEQFF. J is TRBJ2-1 and V is TRBV20-1; 12 bases match TRBD2. Germline lookup yields CDR1 DFQATT and CDR2 SNEGSKA (reference sequence). The CDR3 extends over 14 amino acids. V trimming: 5 bases; J trimming: 7 bases; junction bases outside the gene matches: 6.

The genes are TRBV2 and TRBJ2-5, with TRBD1 identical over 9 bases. Germline-derived CDR1 and CDR2 are SNHLY and FYNNEI. With V trimmed by 2 bases and J by 1 base, 8 bases remained unmatched. The CDR3 contains 17 residues. DNA of the CDR3: TGTGCCAGCAGTGAAAGACAGGGGGGCAGCCTCCAAGAGACCCAGTACTTC. Translating gives CASSERQGGSLQETQYF.

In its sample, this clonotype was seen many times. V usage is TRBV12-5 and J usage is TRBJ2-2; 16 bases agree with TRBD2. Germline V lookup: CDR1 LGHNT, CDR2 FRNRAP. The CDR3 spans 19 residues. J was trimmed by 6 bases and V by 3 bases; bases with no gene match: 10. CDR3 residues: CASGLPGLAGGPGPGELFF. The CDR3 DNA reads as TGTGCTAGTGGTTTACCGGGACTAGCGGGAGGGCCAGGTCCCGGGGAGCTGTTTTTT.

This clonotype was counted at least ten times. CDR3: CASSPPTTPADTQYF. In DNA, the CDR3 is TGTGCCAGCTCACCCCCCACTACTCCGGCAGATACGCAGTATTTT. The chain uses TRBV18 and TRBJ2-3; unclear D gene. The CDR3 totals 15 residues. Germline V gives CDR1 KGHSH, CDR2 LQKENI. Trimming took off 3 bases at V and 4 bases at J, with 14 bases between the two ends. Combining the CDR3 with reference TRBV18 and TRBJ2-3 gives the whole variable domain NAGVMQNPRHLVRRRGQEARLRCSPMKGHSHVYWYRQLPEEGLKFMVYLQKENIIDESGMPKERFSAEFPKEGPSILRIQQVVRGDSAAYFCASSPPTTPADTQYFGPGTRLTVL.

Ten or more counts support this clonotype. The rearrangement links TRBV30 to TRBJ2-7, with 9 bases aligning to TRBD2. This CDR3 is 15 amino acids long. V lost 4 bases, J lost 1 base, and 8 bases stayed unmatched. Per germline, CDR1 GTSNPN and CDR2 SVGIG (reference sequence). CDR3 coding DNA: TGTGCCTGGACTAGCGGGATTATAAGTTCCTACGAGCAGTACTTC. Translating gives CAWTSGIISSYEQYF. Variable domain in full (rest from reference TRBV30 and TRBJ2-7): SQTIHQWPATLVQPVGSPLSLECTVEGTSNPNLYWYRQAAGRGLQLLFYSVGIGQISSEVPQNLSASRPQDRQFILSSKKLLLSDSGFYLCAWTSGIISSYEQYFGPGTRLTVT.

This clonotype was found a few times. This rearrangement joins TRBV18 to TRBJ1-2; 9 nucleotides match TRBD1. The CDR3 contains 14 residues. CDR1 is KGHSH, CDR2 LQKENI, per germline. V shed 5 bases, J shed 6 bases, and the junction held 7 bases outside the gene matches. The CDR3 here is CASSITRDRDGYTF. CDR3 in DNA: TGTGCCAGCTCAATTACCCGGGACAGGGATGGCTACACCTTC.

V and J are TRBV11-2 and TRBJ1-2; no reliable D call. This CDR3 region has 13 residues. The V end was cut by 3 bases, the J end by 2 bases, with 7 bases between. The germline V gene has CDR1 SGHAT and CDR2 FQNNGV. CDR3 protein: CASSFIGNYGYTF. The CDR3 nucleotides read TGTGCCAGCAGCTTCATAGGAAACTATGGCTACACCTTC.

At least ten counts were recorded for this clonotype. The chain has TRBV11-2 and TRBJ2-7; no definite D call. V shed 5 bases and J shed 7 bases, with 9 bases lying between them. CDR1 is SGHAT and CDR2 is FQNNGV in the germline V gene. The CDR3 extends over 11 amino acids. The CDR3: CASSQSREQYF. CDR3 bases: TGTGCCAGCAGCCAATCCCGGGAGCAGTACTTC.

CDR3 coding DNA: TGCAGTGCTAGTACGATTCAGACTTCCAAAAACATTCAGTACTTC. Translating it yields CSASTIQTSKNIQYF. The gene calls are TRBV20-1 and TRBJ2-4; D gene uncertain. The germline V gene has CDR1 DFQATT and CDR2 SNEGSKA (reference sequence). The CDR3 spans 15 residues. V was shortened by 3 bases and J by 2 bases, with 14 bases between the two germline ends.

This clonotype was recorded at least ten times. V usage is TRBV6-1 and J usage is TRBJ2-3; TRBD2 aligns across 9 bases. Germline lookup yields CDR1 MNHNS and CDR2 SASEGT. The V and J ends lost 8 bases and 0 bases, in that order; junction bases with no gene match: 12. CDR3 length equals 17 residues. The CDR3 nucleotides read TGTGCCAGCTCTAGGGATAGCGGGAGCCTTAGCACAGATACGCAGTATTTT. Translated, it gives CASSRDSGSLSTDTQYF.

This clonotype was found a few times. The genes are TRBV18 and TRBJ2-3; maybe TRBD1 (5 bases). Trimming removed 2 bases at V and 0 bases at J, with 18 bases between. This CDR3 comprises 18 residues. Germline CDR1 KGHSH, CDR2 LQKENI. The CDR3 DNA reads as TGTGCCAGCTCACCAGGGCCAGGGCGTGGGCCAAGCACAGATACGCAGTATTTT. It translates to CASSPGPGRGPSTDTQYF.

This clonotype was counted at least ten times. The rearrangement joins TRBV6-1 to TRBJ2-5, with D unclear. V was shortened by 5 bases and J by 5 bases, with 18 bases between the two germline ends. The CDR3 totals 15 residues. Per germline, CDR1 MNHNS and CDR2 SASEGT. The CDR3 DNA sequence: TGTGCCAGCAGTATAGGTGTATCGAGCAAGGAGACCCAGTACTTC. Translated: CASSIGVSSKETQYF.